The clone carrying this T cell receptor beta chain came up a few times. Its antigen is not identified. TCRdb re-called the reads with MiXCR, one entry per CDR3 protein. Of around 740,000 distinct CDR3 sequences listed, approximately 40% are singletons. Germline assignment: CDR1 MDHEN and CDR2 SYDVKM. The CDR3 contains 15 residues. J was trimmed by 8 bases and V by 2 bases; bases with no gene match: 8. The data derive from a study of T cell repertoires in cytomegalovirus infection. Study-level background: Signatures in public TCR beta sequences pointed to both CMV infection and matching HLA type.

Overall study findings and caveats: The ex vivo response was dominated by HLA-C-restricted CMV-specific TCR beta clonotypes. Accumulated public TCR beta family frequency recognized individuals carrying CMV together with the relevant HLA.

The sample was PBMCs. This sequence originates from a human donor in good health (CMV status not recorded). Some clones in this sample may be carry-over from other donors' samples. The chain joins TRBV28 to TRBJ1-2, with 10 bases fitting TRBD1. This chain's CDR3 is CASSLPPGQGIGYTF. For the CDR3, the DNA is TGTGCCAGCAGTTTACCTCCGGGACAGGGGATCGGCTACACCTTC.